The 9 T cell receptor beta chains in this list originate from one sample, sequenced in a study of shared clonotypes between healthy human individuals. Sequenced by immunoSEQ multiplex PCR; TCRdb stores in-frame clones only, minus some. Among just over 2,000,000 clones listed, roughly 95% were seen once. Terminally differentiated effector memory CD45RA+ cells were left out of the naive CD8 fraction, which was CD45RO-negative and positively selected for CCR7. Specimen: naive CD8+ T cells sorted from blood. Source of these receptors: a man between 18 and 29 years old in good health.

This clone is a singleton in its sample. The CDR3: CASSSTFTSEQFF. The DNA of the CDR3 is TGTGCCAGCAGCTCTACTTTTACAAGTGAGCAGTTCTTC. The chain couples TRBV11-2 to TRBJ2-1; no clear D. The germline gives CDR1 SGHAT, CDR2 FQNNGV. V lost 4 bases to trimming and J lost 9 bases, with 13 bases between them. The CDR3 spans 13 residues.

The rearrangement joins TRBV4-1 to TRBJ2-7; 7 bases are shared with TRBD1. This CDR3 comprises 15 residues. The germline CDR1 and CDR2 sequences are MGHRA and YSYEKL. Trimming removed 0 bases from V and 7 bases from J; junction bases left unmatched: 9. CDR3 sequence (DNA): TGCGCCAGCAGCCAAGAGACAGGGTGGGTCGTGGAGCAGTACTTC. It translates to CASSQETGWVVEQYF.

The chain joins TRBV28 to TRBJ1-5, with 8 bases lining up with TRBD1. Trimming removed 5 bases from V and 4 bases from J; junction bases left unmatched: 10. This CDR3 is 16 amino acids long. In germline, CDR1 is MDHEN, CDR2 SYDVKM. CDR3 coding DNA: TGTGCCAGCAGTCCCGACAGGGGTTTCGGTAATCAGCCCCAGCATTTT. Protein sequence: CASSPDRGFGNQPQHF.

This clone was recorded once. The chain is built from TRBV7-2 and TRBJ2-7; 8 nucleotides match TRBD2. Trimming at V came to 5 bases and at J to 3 bases, leaving 6 bases not matched to a gene. This CDR3 has 14 amino acids. Germline CDR1 is SGHTA and CDR2 is FQGNSA. The DNA of the CDR3 is TGTGCCAGCAGCCCGGGACTAGGTTTCTACGAGCAGTACTTC. This codes for CASSPGLGFYEQYF.

The V and J genes are TRBV10-3 and TRBJ2-7, with 7 bases identical to TRBD2. The CDR3 loop spans 12 amino acids. Germline CDR1 ENHRY, CDR2 SYGVKD. V lost 7 bases to trimming and J lost 3 bases; unmatched junction nucleotides: 3. The CDR3 spells CAIKASGYEQYF. The DNA for the CDR3 is TGTGCCATCAAGGCTAGCGGCTACGAGCAGTACTTC.

The chain employs TRBV5-5 and TRBJ2-7, with unresolved D. The CDR3 is 13 amino acids. The germline V and J ends were trimmed by 4 bases and 0 bases, with 8 bases remaining between them. The germline CDR1 and CDR2 sequences are SGHKS and YYEKEE (reference sequence). As DNA, the CDR3 is TGTGCCAGCAGCCCGCCGAGCTCCTACGAGCAGTACTTC. It encodes CASSPPSSYEQYF.

The chain employs TRBV5-1 and TRBJ2-1; TRBD2 agrees at 9 bases. Losses at the gene ends were 4 bases for V and 0 bases for J; bases not matched to a gene: 8. The germline V gene has CDR1 SGHRS and CDR2 YFSETQ. The CDR3 is 17 residues long. The CDR3 region is CASSVQREVGSYNEQFF. CDR3 DNA: TGCGCCAGCAGCGTTCAGCGGGAGGTGGGCTCCTACAATGAGCAGTTCTTC.

V usage is TRBV7-9 and J usage is TRBJ2-1, with D perhaps TRBD1 (6 bases). Trimming shortened V by 4 bases and J by 0 bases, and 16 bases separated the two germline ends. CDR1 is SEHNR and CDR2 is FQNEAQ in the germline V gene (reference sequence). The CDR3 has 17 residues. CDR3 sequence: CASSYHRDGSSYNEQFF. In DNA, the CDR3 is TGTGCCAGCAGCTACCACAGGGACGGAAGCTCCTACAATGAGCAGTTCTTC.

The chain uses TRBV19 and TRBJ2-4; 7 nucleotides line up with TRBD2. Germline CDR1 LNHDA, CDR2 SQIVND (reference sequence). The CDR3 is 16 amino acids. The V gene end was trimmed by 0 bases and the J gene end by 2 bases; junction bases not matched to a gene: 4. The CDR3 DNA sequence: TGTGCCAGTAGTATAGATAGGGAGGGAACCAAAAACATTCAGTACTTC. Amino acid sequence: CASSIDREGTKNIQYF.